The rows below give T cell receptor beta chains drawn from one sample of a study of graft-versus-host responses after intestinal transplantation. Sequencing was performed with immunoSEQ multiplex PCR; in TCRdb, only in-frame clones are kept and a portion is missing. Found here are 9,000 to 10,000 clones, around 88% of them singletons; the top ten hold roughly 5.5%. The sample here was ileum tissue, taken just over 700 days after intestinal transplantation. The receptors here all came from a human patient who received an intestinal transplant, so some T cells may come from the graft donor. The CDR3 runs from the conserved cysteine through the conserved F or W.

v_call cdr3_aa
TRBV7-3 CASSSRTGSHGNTIYF
TRBV11-2 CASSLDGPIYEQYF
TRBV19 CASSALAGGGTDTQYF
TRBV11-1 CASSSRATARAAKNIQYF
TRBV29-1 CSVAGLAGEMHVSRYEQYF
TRBV2 CASSERSSYNSPLHF
TRBV11-3 CASSQARRGRSYGYTF
TRBV12-5 CASGLALGGFSGNTIYF
TRBV11-2 CASSGRVGNTGELFF
TRBV7-9 CASSQGVRHEQYF
TRBV11-2 CASSLDYGTSSGANVLTF
TRBV4-1 CASSQVRMAALLKNTEAFF
TRBV4-1 CASSRTGGGKTNEKLFF
TRBV4-1 CASSQGSDYQPQHF
TRBV27 CASSPQLADVVRVPYNEQFF
TRBV5-1 CASSLGLAIGTGELFF
TRBV6-5 CASSYSTGTYEQYF
TRBV7-3 CASSSGLAGYNEQFF
TRBV6-5 CASSYGWTSGPGELFF
TRBV6-1 CASSEPGQGRGGYTF
TRBV10-1 CASSVAPGLDNEQFF
TRBV5-1 CASSFSGDTYNEQFF
TRBV11-1 CASSLTDRETDTQYF
TRBV20-1 CSAYYSYEQYF
TRBV18 CASSPPRGVKNTEAFF
TRBV9 CASSASDQTEGGYTF
TRBV5-1 CASSRTTYEQYF
TRBV6-1 CASRGQISTDTQYF
TRBV5-1 CASSPGDPTQYF
TRBV7-3 CASSRRSIAGGLRTGELFF
TRBV6-5 CASTNRGFNYGYTF
TRBV11-3 CASSPPGQTSGNTIYF
TRBV5-6 CASSLSSGGETQYF
TRBV7-6 CASSRGTAQLSLNDEQFF
TRBV9 CASSRTAGTDNYEQYF
TRBV28 CASSFPTGNYGYTF
TRBV5-5 CASSLGWEGQQYF
TRBV6-6 CASSRRAGGQETQYF
TRBV7-6 CASSLRRENQPQHF
TRBV7-2 CASSNRQVIDTQYF
TRBV19 CASSIASGRIEQFF
TRBV4-3 CASSQVSDEQYF
TRBV5-6 CASSSGMNRNIQYF
TRBV7-3 CASSSPRLAGAPSYNEQFF
TRBV15 CATSRDLGTYEQYF
TRBV7-3 CASSPRSSGRGEQYF
TRBV25-1 CASSEIRGGATYEQYF
TRBV7-9 CASSWDTNTEAFF